Below, 24 T cell receptor beta chains from the same sample are listed, as sequenced in a study of early T cells in non-severe SARS-CoV-2 infection. TCRdb itself ran the 5' RACE reads through MiXCR, one entry per CDR3 protein. The sample holds some 46,000 distinct CDR3 sequences, roughly 6% seen once. Input material: whole blood. The origin of the receptors is an adult who was a healthcare worker with PCR-confirmed SARS-CoV-2 infection or an uninfected control (not recorded which).

Ten or more counts support this clonotype. This rearrangement joins TRBV7-9 to TRBJ2-3; D gene uncertain. Germline V gives CDR1 SEHNR, CDR2 FQNEAQ (reference sequence). V lost 0 bases and J 5 bases, leaving 0 bases between the germline ends. The CDR3 totals 11 residues. In DNA, the CDR3 is TGTGCCAGCAGCTTAGCAGATACGCAGTATTTT. Protein product: CASSLADTQYF.

The CDR3 nucleotides are TGTGCCAGCTCACCGCGGAGGGGCACCGAGACCCAGTACTTC. This translates into CASSPRRGTETQYF. V usage is TRBV18 and J usage is TRBJ2-5; a possible D gene is TRBD2 (6 bases). This CDR3 region has 14 residues. Germline V gives CDR1 KGHSH, CDR2 LQKENI. Trimming stripped 3 bases from V and 5 bases from J, with 13 bases between.

Many counts were recorded for this clonotype. The chain uses TRBV2 and TRBJ2-1; D remains ambiguous. Germline CDR1 SNHLY, CDR2 FYNNEI. The CDR3 consists of 12 residues. Deletions cut 3 bases from V and 4 bases from J, with 4 bases between. The CDR3 loop reads CASSERYNEQFF. As DNA, the CDR3 is TGTGCCAGCAGTGAGAGGTACAATGAGCAGTTCTTC.

At least ten counts were recorded for this clonotype. This chain connects TRBV29-1 to TRBJ2-7; D may correspond to TRBD1 or TRBD2 (5 bases each). Germline lookup yields CDR1 SQVTM and CDR2 ANQGSEA. This CDR3 comprises 13 residues. Trimming removed 6 bases at V and 4 bases at J, with 16 bases between. The CDR3 nucleotides are TGCAGCGTGTCGGGGCAGGCAAGATACGAGCAGTACTTC. Translation: CSVSGQARYEQYF.

This chain connects TRBV16 to TRBJ2-7; D is unclear. TRBJ2-1 matches the DNA end more closely, so the J call is doubtful. Germline CDR1 KGHSY, CDR2 FQNENV. CDR3 length: 13 residues. The CDR3, as DNA: TGTGCCAGCAGCCAACCCCAAGGAGTCGAGCAGTTCTTC. This translates into CASSQPQGVEQFF.

This clonotype was recorded at least ten times. The chain couples TRBV19 to TRBJ2-1; D might be TRBD1 (5 bases). Trimming removed 7 bases at V and 6 bases at J, with 22 bases between. Germline assignment: CDR1 LNHDA and CDR2 SQIVND (reference sequence). This CDR3 spans 16 amino acids. CDR3 DNA: TGTGCCAGTACTCCAGGGAAGAGGAGTACAAGCAATGAGCAGTTCTTC. It specifies CASTPGKRSTSNEQFF.

This clonotype was picked up many times. V gene TRBV7-2 combines with J gene TRBJ2-2; D unresolved. V was shortened by 3 bases and J by 9 bases, with 11 bases between the two germline ends. The CDR3 runs to 13 residues. Germline CDR1 SGHTA, CDR2 FQGNSA. CDR3 sequence: CASSLFTLRELFF. CDR3 coding DNA: TGTGCCAGCAGCTTGTTTACTCTCCGGGAGCTGTTTTTT.

This clonotype was picked up many times. The chain couples TRBV6-2 or TRBV6-3 to TRBJ2-3; 14 bases are a match to TRBD2. CDR1 and CDR2 from the germline V gene are MNHEY and SVGEGT. With 6 bases clipped from V and 4 bases from J, the junction kept 6 bases outside the gene matches. This CDR3 spans 16 amino acids. The CDR3 spells CASRRGTSGGSDTQYF. CDR3 DNA: TGTGCCAGCAGACGAGGGACTAGCGGGGGTTCAGATACGCAGTATTTT.

This clonotype has a handful of counts. V usage is TRBV7-7 and J usage is TRBJ2-1; D is undetermined. V was cut by 4 bases and J by 5 bases, with 9 bases left in between. The CDR3 sequence is 13 residues long. Germline CDR1 and CDR2: SSHAT and FNYEAQ (reference sequence). The CDR3 spells CASSSGPDNEQFF. The CDR3 coding sequence is TGTGCCAGCAGCTCCGGTCCCGACAATGAGCAGTTCTTC.

At least ten counts were recorded for this clonotype. The chain links TRBV7-2 to TRBJ1-2; D gene unclear. Germline values: CDR1 SGHTA, CDR2 FQGNSA. Trimming removed 1 base from V and 5 bases from J, with 11 bases in between. CDR3 length equals 14 residues. CDR3 loop: CASSLEGLRYGYTF. CDR3 DNA sequence: TGTGCCAGCAGCTTAGAAGGGTTACGGTATGGCTACACCTTC.

The chain employs TRBV24-1 and TRBJ2-2; 8 positions agree with TRBD1. The germline gives CDR1 KGHDR, CDR2 SFDVKD. This CDR3 contains 16 residues. V shed 4 bases and J 0 bases; nucleotides not matched to a gene: 3. The CDR3 sequence is CATSDPGQANTGELFF. The CDR3 DNA follows: TGTGCCACCAGTGACCCGGGACAGGCGAACACCGGGGAGCTGTTTTTT.

There are many counts of this clonotype. The CDR3 DNA sequence: TGTGCCACAGGCCGGATTGATGGCAATCAGCCCCAGCATTTT. This encodes CATGRIDGNQPQHF. The chain couples TRBV2 to TRBJ1-5; D is unclear. Trimming took 10 bases from V and 2 from J, leaving 15 bases between them. Per the germline V gene, CDR1 is SNHLY and CDR2 is FYNNEI. The CDR3 sequence is 14 residues long.

In the case of this clonotype: This may arise from a read error, as a much more abundant clone is one base away. This chain connects TRBV20-1 to TRBJ2-7; no definite D call. Germline V lookup: CDR1 DFQATT, CDR2 SNEGSKA (reference sequence). V shed 7 bases and J shed 5 bases, with 12 bases lying between them. The CDR3 is 11 residues long. CDR3 nucleotides: TGCAGTGTTAGTCCAGACCACGAGCAGTACTTC. Translating it yields CSVSPDHEQYF.

Many counts were recorded for this clonotype. The chain employs TRBV11-2 and TRBJ2-7; D may be TRBD1 or TRBD2 (5 bases each). This CDR3 comprises 14 residues. The germline V gene has CDR1 SGHAT and CDR2 FQNNGV. Trimming pared 5 bases from V and 7 bases from J, leaving 18 bases between. CDR3 coding DNA: TGTGCCAGCAGCCCGAGGGGACGTGATTTGGAGCAGTACTTC. It specifies CASSPRGRDLEQYF.

This clonotype showed up many times. V and J are TRBV7-2 and TRBJ2-2; the D gene is possibly TRBD2 (6 bases). The V end was cut by 4 bases, the J end by 7 bases, with 16 bases between. CDR3 length: 15 amino acids. Germline values: CDR1 SGHTA, CDR2 FQGNSA. This CDR3 reads CASSWEAVYDGELFF. DNA for the CDR3: TGTGCCAGCAGCTGGGAGGCAGTTTATGACGGGGAGCTGTTTTTT.

This clonotype showed up just a few times. The chain links TRBV5-6 to TRBJ1-4; D call uncertain. CDR1 SGHDT and CDR2 YYEEEE come from the germline V gene. This CDR3 is 12 amino acids long. Trimming pared 3 bases from V and 6 bases from J, leaving 6 bases between. Here the CDR3 reads CASSSLDEKLFF. CDR3 DNA: TGTGCCAGCAGCTCGCTGGATGAAAAACTGTTTTTT. The complete variable domain, with remaining parts taken from reference TRBV5-6 and TRBJ1-4, reads DAGVTQSPTHLIKTRGQQVTLRCSPKSGHDTVSWYQQALGQGPQFIFQYYEEEERQRGNFPDRFSGHQFPNYSSELNVNALLLGDSALYLCASSSLDEKLFFGSGTQLSVL.

This clonotype appeared many times. The rearrangement joins TRBV28 to TRBJ1-3, with a tentative D call TRBD1 (5 bases). Germline V lookup: CDR1 MDHEN, CDR2 SYDVKM. Trimming left V 3 bases short and J 4 bases short, with 16 bases between. The length of the CDR3 is 16 residues. The CDR3 is CASSLAPGLGGNTIYF. Here the CDR3 DNA reads TGTGCCAGCAGTTTGGCTCCGGGGCTAGGCGGAAACACCATATATTTT.

The rearrangement links TRBV12-3 or TRBV12-4 to TRBJ1-2; D not resolved. CDR3 size: 14 residues. Trimming removed 4 bases at V and 10 bases at J, with 19 bases between. CDR3 nucleotide sequence: TGTGCCAGCAGTTCGTCTGGCATCGTGATTGACTACACCTTC. Its translation: CASSSSGIVIDYTF.

This clonotype was recorded many times. Here the CDR3 DNA reads TGTGCCTGGAGTGTACGTAGGGGATTTGCAGATACGCAGTATTTT. Translating it yields CAWSVRRGFADTQYF. The chain has TRBV30 and TRBJ2-3, with D perhaps matching TRBD1 (5 bases). Trimming removed 0 bases from V and 4 bases from J, with 14 bases in between. Germline loops: CDR1 GTSNPN, CDR2 SVGIG (reference sequence). This CDR3 has 15 amino acids.

This clonotype turned up a few times. V usage is TRBV11-2 and J usage is TRBJ2-5; perhaps D is TRBD1 or TRBD2 (5 bases each). Trimming stripped 5 bases from V and 5 bases from J, with 18 bases between. CDR3 size: 15 residues. Per germline, CDR1 SGHAT and CDR2 FQNNGV. CDR3 nucleotides: TGTGCCAGCAGCCTCCCGCAGGCATGGGGGGAGACCCAGTACTTC. Translating it yields CASSLPQAWGETQYF.

In its sample, this clonotype was seen a few times. The chain links TRBV6-5 to TRBJ1-4; 8 bases are shared with TRBD1. Germline CDR1 reads MNHEY; CDR2 reads SVGAGI. The CDR3 is 16 amino acids. Trimming cost V 6 bases and J 5 bases; bases outside gene matches: 11. The CDR3 sequence: CASRNTLGQGNEKLFF. CDR3 bases: TGTGCCAGCAGAAACACCCTAGGACAGGGAAATGAAAAACTGTTTTTT.

This clonotype was observed many times. This chain uses TRBV6-1 with TRBJ2-7; perhaps TRBD2 as D (7 bases). Germline loops: CDR1 MNHNS, CDR2 SASEGT. The CDR3 loop spans 14 amino acids. V lost 7 bases, J lost 4 bases, and 17 bases lay in between. The CDR3 loop is CASIEGGGAYEQYF. The DNA of the CDR3 is TGTGCCAGCATTGAGGGCGGGGGCGCGTACGAGCAGTACTTC.

The V call is TRBV28, the J call TRBJ1-4, with 8 positions matching TRBD1. The germline V gene encodes CDR1 MDHEN and CDR2 SYDVKM. Unmatched junction bases numbered 11, after V lost 6 bases and J lost 8 bases. The CDR3 is made up of 15 amino acids. The CDR3 DNA reads TGTGCCAGCAGGGACTCCAGGGGGCAGTGGGAAAAACTGTTTTTT. Protein sequence: CASRDSRGQWEKLFF.

The V and J genes are TRBV5-6 and TRBJ1-2; D gene uncertain. Germline V CDR1 and CDR2: SGHDT, YYEEEE. V shed 4 bases and J shed 6 bases, with 19 bases lying between them. This CDR3 contains 15 residues. CDR3 nucleotide sequence: TGTGCCAGCAGCCCGTCCTGGAAGGGCGCGGATGGCTACACCTTC. Protein product: CASSPSWKGADGYTF.